This record covers a single T cell receptor (beta chain). This entry belongs to a study of blood T cell repertoires in COVID-19. Study background: COVID-19 samples, acute and convalescent, were from the United States, Italy and Spain. PBMCs, B-cell-depleted T cells, or T cells were the source of the cDNA or gDNA that made up the material.

Authors' data handling: Estimation of nucleated cell counts relied on the amplification of reference gene primers. TCRdb's table, derived via immunoSEQ multiplex PCR, lists solely in-frame clones and lacks some. V and J calls and clone size come straight from that table; D and trimming were deduced from the DNA. The sample records 150,000 or so clones, almost 85% being singletons. The receptor was isolated from a woman older than 75 with acute or convalescent COVID-19. Material for sequencing was peripheral blood.

Here the CDR3 reads CASSSRGGQETQYF. DNA for the CDR3: TGTGCCAGTTCCTCACGGGGGGGACAAGAGACCCAGTACTTC. The chain employs TRBV19 and TRBJ2-5; TRBD2 matches 8 bases. The CDR3 runs 14 residues. The J segment lost 2 bases and the V segment lost 8 bases, leaving 7 bases of the junction unmatched. Germline-derived CDR1 and CDR2 are LNHDA and SQIVND (reference sequence).